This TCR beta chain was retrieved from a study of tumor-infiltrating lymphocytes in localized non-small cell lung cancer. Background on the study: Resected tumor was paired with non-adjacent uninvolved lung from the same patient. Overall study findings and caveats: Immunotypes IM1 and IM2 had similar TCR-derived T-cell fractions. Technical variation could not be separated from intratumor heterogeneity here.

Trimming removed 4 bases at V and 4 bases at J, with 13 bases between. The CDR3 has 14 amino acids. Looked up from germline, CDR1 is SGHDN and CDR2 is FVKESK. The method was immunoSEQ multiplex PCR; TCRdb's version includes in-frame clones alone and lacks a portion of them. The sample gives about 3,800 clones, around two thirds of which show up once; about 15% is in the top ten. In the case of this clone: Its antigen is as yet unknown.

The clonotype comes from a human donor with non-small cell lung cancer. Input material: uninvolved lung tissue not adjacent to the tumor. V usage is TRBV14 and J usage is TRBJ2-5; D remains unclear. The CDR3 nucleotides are TGTGCCAGCAGCCTCACGGTCAGAGCAGAGACCCAGTACTTC. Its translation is CASSLTVRAETQYF.